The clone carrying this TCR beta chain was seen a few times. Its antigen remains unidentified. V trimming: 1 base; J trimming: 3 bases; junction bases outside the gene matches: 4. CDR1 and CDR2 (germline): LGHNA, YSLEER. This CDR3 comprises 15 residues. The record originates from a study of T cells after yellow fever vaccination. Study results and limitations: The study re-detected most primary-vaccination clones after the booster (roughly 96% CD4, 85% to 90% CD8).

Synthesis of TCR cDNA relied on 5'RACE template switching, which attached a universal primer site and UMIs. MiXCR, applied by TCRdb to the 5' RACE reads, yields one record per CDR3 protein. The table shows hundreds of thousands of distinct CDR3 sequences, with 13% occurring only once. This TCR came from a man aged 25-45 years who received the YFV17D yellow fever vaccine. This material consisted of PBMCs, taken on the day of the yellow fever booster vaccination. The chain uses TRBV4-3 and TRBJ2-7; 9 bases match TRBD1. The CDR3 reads CASSQGSGQGYEQYF. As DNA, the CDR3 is TGCGCCAGCAGCCAAGGGTCGGGACAGGGCTACGAGCAGTACTTC.